One sample yielded the 30 T cell receptor beta chains listed below, sequenced in a study of PD-L1 blockade in urothelial cancer (dated by TCRdb to 2017 to 2019). Library construction relied on the immunoSEQ multiplex PCR assay. TCRdb took over this immuneACCESS table, retaining in-frame rearrangements with V and J assigned. Such tables are incomplete; in checked studies, under half of the missing clones stem from an unresolved V gene, and the remainder is unexplained. In all, the sample holds approximately 47,000 clones, and about 82% of those were seen once. The ten biggest clones cover over 8.5% of the sample. The sample's time point label, decoded: peripheral blood 6 weeks after treatment start. Sequences were derived from PBMCs, sampled around atezolizumab (anti-PD-L1) treatment. These TCRs come from a man aged 65 to 85 with urothelial cancer.

The V call is TRBV9, the J call TRBJ2-5; 8 bases line up with TRBD2. The CDR3 spans 14 residues. V shed 0 bases and J 4 bases; nucleotides not matched to a gene: 2. The germline CDR1 and CDR2 sequences are SGDLS and YYNGEE. The CDR3 bases are TGTGCCAGCAGCGTAGGGAGCGGGAGAGAGACCCAGTACTTC. The encoded protein is CASSVGSGRETQYF. The variable domain in full, with the rest retrieved from reference TRBV9 and TRBJ2-5, is DSGVTQTPKHLITATGQRVTLRCSPRSGDLSVYWYQQSLDQGLQFLIQYYNGEERAKGNILERFSAQQFPDLHSELNLSSLELGDSALYFCASSVGSGRETQYFGPGTRLLVL.

The chain has TRBV7-2 and TRBJ1-5; D call uncertain. V was pared by 1 base and J by 0 bases, with 7 bases between. The CDR3 totals 15 residues. Germline CDR1 and CDR2: SGHTA and FQGNSA. This CDR3 reads CASSLGSVSNQPQHF. The CDR3, as DNA: TGTGCCAGCAGCTTAGGATCGGTTAGCAATCAGCCCCAGCATTTT. The whole variable domain, remainder taken from reference TRBV7-2 and TRBJ1-5, is GAGVSQSPSNKVTEKGKDVELRCDPISGHTALYWYRQSLGQGLEFLIYFQGNSAPDKSGLPSDRFSAERTGGSVSTLTIQRTQQEDSAVYLCASSLGSVSNQPQHFGDGTRLSIL.

A single count supports this clone. The chain has TRBV7-9 and TRBJ2-5, with 9 bases that match TRBD2. Germline CDR1 reads SEHNR; CDR2 reads FQNEAQ (reference sequence). The CDR3 consists of 16 residues. Unmatched junction bases numbered 13, after V lost 6 bases and J lost 5 bases. In nucleotides, the CDR3 is TGTGCCAGCAGTTCAGAGTCGACTAGCGGAGTGGAGACCCAGTACTTC. This encodes CASSSESTSGVETQYF.

This chain links TRBV2 with TRBJ2-5; TRBD1 might be the D (5 bases). This CDR3 spans 14 amino acids. V lost 7 bases and J 3 bases, leaving 15 bases between the germline ends. The germline V gene has CDR1 SNHLY and CDR2 FYNNEI. This CDR3 is CASTAQGGKETQYF. The CDR3 DNA reads as TGTGCCAGCACGGCTCAGGGTGGGAAAGAGACCCAGTACTTC.

The chain combines TRBV7-2 with TRBJ2-7; 10 bases map to TRBD1. The ends lost 5 bases at V and 2 bases at J; junction bases unmatched: 9. The CDR3 is 16 amino acids. Per the germline V gene, CDR1 is SGHTA and CDR2 is FQGNSA. The CDR3 spells CASSQDRGLGAYEQYF. The DNA for the CDR3 is TGTGCCAGCAGCCAAGACAGGGGGCTAGGAGCCTACGAGCAGTACTTC.

This rearrangement joins TRBV2 to TRBJ2-7; 9 bases match TRBD2. In germline, CDR1 is SNHLY, CDR2 FYNNEI. The V segment lost 2 bases and the J segment 4 bases; nucleotides outside the gene matches: 9. CDR3 length: 16 residues. CDR3: CASSEWARLADYEQYF. The CDR3 region has the DNA TGTGCCAGCAGTGAATGGGCACGACTAGCGGATTACGAGCAGTACTTC.

J is TRBJ2-1 and V is TRBV10-3, with 7 nucleotides matching TRBD2. Trimming cost V 11 bases and J 7 bases; bases outside gene matches: 8. CDR1 ENHRY and CDR2 SYGVKD come from the germline V gene. There are 12 residues in the CDR3. The CDR3 DNA reads as TGTGCCGTGGGAACTAGCGTTAATGAGCAGTTCTTC. It yields the protein CAVGTSVNEQFF.

This clone was observed a few times. J is TRBJ2-1 and V is TRBV5-1; TRBD2 matches at 9 bases. This CDR3 is 17 amino acids long. CDR1 is SGHRS and CDR2 is YFSETQ in the germline V gene. Trimming at V came to 5 bases and at J to 1 base, leaving 10 bases not matched to a gene. CDR3 sequence: CASSLRAGGTSYNEQFF. Here the CDR3 DNA reads TGCGCCAGCAGTCTTCGGGCGGGAGGGACATCCTACAATGAGCAGTTCTTC.

Note on this clone: The junction and the germline gene differ at one end; a read error may be behind it. The V gene is TRBV7-7, the J gene TRBJ2-2; tentative D call: TRBD2 (7 bases). This CDR3 contains 17 residues. The germline gives CDR1 SSHAT, CDR2 FNYEAQ (reference sequence). The CDR3 here is CASSNGGGSTNTGELFF. The CDR3 nucleotides read TGTGCTAGCAGCAATGGGGGGGGCTCCACGAACACCGGGGAGCTGTTTTTT.

In its sample, this clone was seen once. The V gene is TRBV11-2, the J gene TRBJ2-1; D gene uncertain. V dropped 2 bases and J dropped 5 bases, with 7 bases sitting between them. This CDR3 comprises 13 residues. Per germline, CDR1 SGHAT and CDR2 FQNNGV. The CDR3 region is CASSLSLDNEQFF. In DNA, the CDR3 is TGTGCCAGCAGCTTAAGTCTAGACAATGAGCAGTTCTTC. The full variable domain, its missing parts supplied by reference TRBV11-2 and TRBJ2-1, is EAGVAQSPRYKIIEKRQSVAFWCNPISGHATLYWYQQILGQGPKLLIQFQNNGVVDDSQLPKDRFSAERLKGVDSTLKIQPAKLEDSAVYLCASSLSLDNEQFFGPGTRLTVL.

This chain links TRBV28 with TRBJ2-3; no clear D. V was cut by 3 bases and J by 2 bases, with 18 bases left in between. The CDR3 loop spans 17 amino acids. Germline loops: CDR1 MDHEN, CDR2 SYDVKM. The CDR3 here is CASSFRIDTQDTDTQYF. DNA for the CDR3: TGTGCCAGCAGTTTTAGGATCGACACCCAGGACACAGATACGCAGTATTTT.

This clone was recorded once. V and J are TRBV5-1 and TRBJ1-1; 9 nucleotides line up with TRBD1. The junction had 4 bases not matched to a gene; V was cut back by 1 base and J by 6 bases. Germline-derived CDR1 and CDR2 are SGHRS and YFSETQ. The CDR3 consists of 14 residues. CDR3 amino acids: CASSLTGGQSEAFF. CDR3 nucleotides: TGCGCCAGCAGCTTGACAGGGGGCCAGTCTGAAGCTTTCTTT.

V and J are TRBV18 and TRBJ2-2, with D possibly TRBD1 on 6 matching bases. Trimming stripped 2 bases from V and 0 bases from J, with 16 bases between. CDR3 size: 18 residues. Germline V gene lookup returns CDR1 KGHSH and CDR2 LQKENI. The CDR3 nucleotides read TGTGCCAGCTCACCAGTACCCGGACAGACCCCGAACACCGGGGAGCTGTTTTTT. This translates into CASSPVPGQTPNTGELFF.

The V and J genes are TRBV19 and TRBJ1-5; no definite D call. V lost 0 bases and J lost 7, with 10 bases in between. Germline CDR1 LNHDA, CDR2 SQIVND (reference sequence). This CDR3 has 14 residues. DNA of the CDR3: TGTGCCAGTAGTATAGATCGTCGGGGACAGCCCCAGCATTTT. Its translation: CASSIDRRGQPQHF.

The chain employs TRBV5-1 and TRBJ2-7, with 9 bases that match TRBD1. J lost 3 bases, V lost 0 bases, and 13 bases had no gene match. The CDR3 is 18 amino acids. Germline CDR1 SGHRS, CDR2 YFSETQ. The DNA of the CDR3 is TGCGCCAGCAGCTTGGCCACCGGGACAGGGCTCCTCTTCTACGAGCAGTACTTC. This encodes CASSLATGTGLLFYEQYF.

The chain couples TRBV2 to TRBJ1-4; tentatively, D is TRBD1 (6 bases). V was cut by 3 bases and J by 11 bases, with 25 bases left in between. Germline assignment: CDR1 SNHLY and CDR2 FYNNEI. This CDR3 has 17 residues. The CDR3 DNA reads as TGTGCCAGCAGTGAGAAGGGACAAGGAATGACGTTCGGGAAACTGTTTTTT. This codes for CASSEKGQGMTFGKLFF. The full variable domain, completed using reference TRBV2 and TRBJ1-4, is EPEVTQTPSHQVTQMGQEVILRCVPISNHLYFYWYRQILGQKVEFLVSFYNNEISEKSEIFDDQFSVERPDGSNFTLKIRSTKLEDSAMYFCASSEKGQGMTFGKLFFGSGTQLSVL.

V and J are TRBV5-1 and TRBJ1-1; 9 bases map to TRBD1. The J segment lost 4 bases and the V segment lost 1 base, leaving 2 bases of the junction unmatched. The CDR3 sequence is 14 residues long. From germline, CDR1 is SGHRS and CDR2 YFSETQ. The DNA of the CDR3 is TGCGCCAGCAGCTTGTCACAGGGGGCCACTGAAGCTTTCTTT. As protein: CASSLSQGATEAFF.

V and J are TRBV7-9 and TRBJ2-1; 8 bases agree with TRBD2. Germline V gene lookup returns CDR1 SEHNR and CDR2 FQNEAQ (reference sequence). This CDR3 is 15 amino acids long. Unmatched junction bases numbered 8, after V lost 5 bases and J lost 5 bases. The CDR3 spells CASSPRGSGNNEQFF. The CDR3 nucleotides read TGTGCCAGCAGCCCCCGGGGTAGCGGGAACAATGAGCAGTTCTTC.

A few counts support this clone. V usage is TRBV6-1 and J usage is TRBJ2-7; D possibly corresponds to TRBD2 (5 bases). With 4 bases removed from V and 2 bases from J, the gap between germline ends came to 12 bases. CDR1 is MNHNS, CDR2 SASEGT, per germline. The CDR3 has 14 residues. DNA for the CDR3: TGTGCCAGCAGTGTGAGGGAGAGTGCCTACGAGCAGTACTTC. Translation gives CASSVRESAYEQYF.

The chain uses TRBV5-1 and TRBJ2-3; D is perhaps TRBD1 (5 bases). CDR1 is SGHRS, CDR2 YFSETQ, per germline. Trimming took 4 bases from V and 4 from J, leaving 13 bases between them. The CDR3 covers 14 residues. The CDR3 here is CASSLRVASDTQYF. The CDR3 DNA follows: TGCGCCAGCAGCCTCAGGGTGGCGTCAGATACGCAGTATTTT.

The chain has TRBV18 and TRBJ1-3; D is unclear. Germline values: CDR1 KGHSH, CDR2 LQKENI. The CDR3 loop spans 15 amino acids. V was cut by 2 bases and J by 3 bases, with 11 bases left in between. The CDR3 spells CASSPSGEDGNTIYF. The CDR3 DNA is TGTGCCAGCTCACCATCTGGGGAGGATGGAAACACCATATATTTT.

The chain has TRBV28 and TRBJ1-3, with D perhaps TRBD1 (6 bases). CDR3 length equals 17 residues. V was cut by 5 bases and J by 0 bases, with 17 bases left in between. CDR1 and CDR2 from the germline V gene are MDHEN and SYDVKM. The CDR3 protein is CASSAAGTPSSGNTIYF. CDR3 nucleotides: TGTGCCAGCAGTGCCGCCGGGACACCAAGCTCTGGAAACACCATATATTTT.

This chain links TRBV29-1 with TRBJ2-1, with D hard to call. From germline, CDR1 is SQVTM and CDR2 ANQGSEA. CDR3 length: 12 amino acids. Trimming cost V 4 bases and J 8 bases, with 12 bases left between them. The DNA of the CDR3 is TGCAGCGTTGTCAAGACTGAGTATGAGCAGTTCTTC. Protein product: CSVVKTEYEQFF.

The DNA for the CDR3 is TGTGCCAGCAGCTTAGAGGGGCGTCAATGGGAGCAGTACTTC. It codes for CASSLEGRQWEQYF. The chain is built from TRBV7-9 and TRBJ2-7; TRBD1 is a possible D gene (5 bases). Trimming removed 1 base from V and 7 bases from J, with 14 bases in between. Germline V gene sequence: CDR1 SEHNR, CDR2 FQNEAQ (reference sequence). The length of the CDR3 is 14 residues.

The chain combines TRBV2 with TRBJ2-1; 8 nucleotides match TRBD1. The CDR3 has 15 residues. Per the germline V gene, CDR1 is SNHLY and CDR2 is FYNNEI. Trimming cost V 3 bases and J 8 bases; bases outside gene matches: 9. The CDR3: CASSERTGKEDEQFF. The CDR3 DNA sequence: TGTGCCAGCAGTGAGCGGACAGGGAAGGAAGATGAGCAGTTCTTC.

The V gene is TRBV5-1, the J gene TRBJ1-3, with D maybe TRBD1 (5 bases). Germline lookup yields CDR1 SGHRS and CDR2 YFSETQ. This CDR3 has 16 residues. V shed 0 bases and J shed 0 bases, with 10 bases lying between them. The CDR3 region has the DNA TGCGCCAGCAGCTTGGGTGACAGCACCTCTGGAAACACCATATATTTT. As protein: CASSLGDSTSGNTIYF.

In its sample, this clone was seen a few times. V gene TRBV19 combines with J gene TRBJ2-2; a possible D gene is TRBD2 (7 bases). V lost 3 bases, J lost 3 bases, and 11 bases lay in between. There are 15 residues in the CDR3. Germline assignment: CDR1 LNHDA and CDR2 SQIVND (reference sequence). CDR3 DNA: TGTGCCAGTAGTATGGGGGGGGCCGACACCGGGGAGCTGTTTTTT. Translated, it gives CASSMGGADTGELFF.

The chain combines TRBV5-6 with TRBJ2-1; TRBD2 matches 8 bases. CDR3 length equals 15 residues. V shed 5 bases, J shed 3 bases, and the junction held 7 bases outside the gene matches. Germline V gives CDR1 SGHDT, CDR2 YYEEEE. The CDR3 DNA reads TGTGCCAGCAGAATCAGCGGGGGACTCTACAATGAGCAGTTCTTC. Encoded protein: CASRISGGLYNEQFF.

The chain recombines TRBV28 with TRBJ2-7, with D perhaps TRBD1 (6 bases). The CDR3 runs 15 residues. Germline CDR1 MDHEN, CDR2 SYDVKM. Trimming removed 3 bases from V and 10 bases from J, with 22 bases in between. The CDR3 DNA follows: TGTGCCAGCAGTTTTGGTACAGGGCTCCCTCAAATCCAGTACTTC. It is translated as CASSFGTGLPQIQYF.

The rearrangement links TRBV2 to TRBJ2-7; TRBD1 aligns across 8 bases. CDR1 is SNHLY and CDR2 is FYNNEI in the germline V gene. V lost 5 bases and J lost 2; bases outside the gene matches: 8. CDR3 length: 15 amino acids. The CDR3 DNA reads TGTGCCAGCAGTAGCGGACAGGGTCGGACCTACGAGCAGTACTTC. Its translation: CASSSGQGRTYEQYF.